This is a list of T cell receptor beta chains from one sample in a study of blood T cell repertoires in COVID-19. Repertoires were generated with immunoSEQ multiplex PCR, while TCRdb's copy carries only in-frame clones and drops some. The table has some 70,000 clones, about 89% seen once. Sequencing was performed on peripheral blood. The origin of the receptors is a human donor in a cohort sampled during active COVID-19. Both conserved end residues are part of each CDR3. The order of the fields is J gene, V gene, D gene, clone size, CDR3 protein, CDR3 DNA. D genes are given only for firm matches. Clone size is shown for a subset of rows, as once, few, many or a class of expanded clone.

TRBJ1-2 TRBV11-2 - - CASSTNPDGGGYGYTF TGTGCCAGCAGCACCAACCCGGACGGTGGAGGGTATGGCTACACCTTC
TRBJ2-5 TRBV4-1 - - CASSRGLPFGETQYF TGCGCCAGCAGCCGCGGACTGCCCTTCGGAGAGACCCAGTACTTC
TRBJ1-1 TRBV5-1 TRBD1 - CASSPGQGRENTEAFF TGCGCCAGCAGCCCCGGACAGGGGCGGGAGAACACTGAAGCTTTCTTT
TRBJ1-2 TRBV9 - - CASSVDDSYGYTF TGTGCCAGCAGCGTAGACGACAGCTATGGCTACACCTTC
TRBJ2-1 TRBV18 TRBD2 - CASSPPALAGANNEQFF TGTGCCAGCTCACCACCGGCGCTAGCGGGAGCTAATAATGAGCAGTTCTTC
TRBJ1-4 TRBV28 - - CASSLWKGANEKLFF TGTGCCAGCAGTTTATGGAAGGGGGCTAATGAAAAACTGTTTTTT
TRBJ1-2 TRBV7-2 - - CASSQAGNYGYTF TGTGCCAGCAGTCAGGCCGGTAACTATGGCTACACCTTC
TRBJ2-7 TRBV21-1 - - CASSEDSEQYF TGTGCCAGCAGCGAAGACAGCGAGCAGTACTTC
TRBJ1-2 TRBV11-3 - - CASSLVIIGEFGRRYGYTF TGTGCCAGCAGCTTAGTTATTATTGGAGAATTCGGCCGACGCTATGGCTACACCTTC
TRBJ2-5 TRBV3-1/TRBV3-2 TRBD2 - CASSQGLAGAFGTQYF TGTGCCAGCAGCCAAGGTCTAGCGGGAGCCTTTGGGACCCAGTACTTC
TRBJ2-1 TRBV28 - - CASWGVAPPYNEQFF TGTGCCAGCTGGGGGGTAGCGCCCCCCTACAATGAGCAGTTCTTC
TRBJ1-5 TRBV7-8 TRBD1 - CASSQQGSLHQPQHF TGTGCCAGCAGCCAACAGGGGTCCCTTCATCAGCCCCAGCATTTT
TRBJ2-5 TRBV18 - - CASSPPGAQETQYF TGTGCCAGCTCACCACCTGGAGCTCAAGAGACCCAGTACTTC
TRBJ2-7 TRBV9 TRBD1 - CASSVGQGEHYEQYF TGTGCCAGCAGCGTCGGACAGGGCGAGCACTACGAGCAGTACTTC
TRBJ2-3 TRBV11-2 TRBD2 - CASSVNSGSGSDTQYF TGTGCCAGCAGTGTCAACAGCGGGAGCGGGTCAGATACGCAGTATTTT
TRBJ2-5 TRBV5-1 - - CASSPEASDQETQYF TGCGCCAGCAGCCCGGAGGCTAGCGACCAAGAGACCCAGTACTTC
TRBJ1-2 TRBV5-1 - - CASSRPDSDYGYTF TGCGCCAGCAGCCGGCCCGACAGTGACTATGGCTACACCTTC
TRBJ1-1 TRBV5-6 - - CAIGRGARGDTEAFF TGTGCCATCGGGCGGGGCGCTAGAGGTGATACTGAAGCTTTCTTT
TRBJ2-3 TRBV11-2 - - CASSLDRGSTDTQYF TGTGCCAGCAGCTTAGATCGGGGGAGCACAGATACGCAGTATTTT
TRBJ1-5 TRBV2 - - CASSASPAEQPQHF TGTGCCAGCAGCGCTTCCCCGGCGGAACAGCCCCAGCATTTT
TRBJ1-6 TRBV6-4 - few CASLPFSYNSPLHF TGTGCCTCACTACCGTTCTCCTATAATTCACCCCTCCACTTT
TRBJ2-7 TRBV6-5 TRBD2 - CASRTVTSGTKQYF TGTGCCAGCAGAACCGTGACTAGCGGGACCAAGCAGTACTTC
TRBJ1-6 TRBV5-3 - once CARSWTGGERESYNSPLHF TGTGCCAGAAGCTGGACGGGGGGCGAGCGGGAGTCCTATAATTCACCCCTCCACTTT
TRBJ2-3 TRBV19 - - CASSPPRSESDTQYF TGTGCCAGTAGCCCCCCGCGGAGTGAGTCAGATACGCAGTATTTT
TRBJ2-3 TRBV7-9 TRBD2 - CASSFSGAGTDTQYF TGTGCCAGCAGCTTTAGCGGGGCGGGGACAGATACGCAGTATTTT
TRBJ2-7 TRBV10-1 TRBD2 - CASSEAGARVSYYEQYF TGCGCCAGCAGTGAAGCGGGAGCTCGGGTTTCTTACTACGAGCAGTACTTC
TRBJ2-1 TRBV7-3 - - CASSRDWNNEQFF TGTGCCAGCAGCAGGGACTGGAACAATGAGCAGTTCTTC
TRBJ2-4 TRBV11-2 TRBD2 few CASSLILASGNLRNIQYF TGTGCCAGCAGCTTAATTCTGGCTAGCGGGAATTTGAGAAACATTCAGTACTTC
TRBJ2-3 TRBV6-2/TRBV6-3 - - CASSTLSIFTDTQYF TGTGCCAGCAGCACCCTAAGCATTTTCACAGATACGCAGTATTTT
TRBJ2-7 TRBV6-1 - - CASSGPIGRRRGEQYF TGTGCCAGCAGTGGCCCTATCGGACGCCGACGGGGCGAGCAGTACTTC
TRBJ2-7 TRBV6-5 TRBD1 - CASSRQGPYGEQYF TGTGCCAGCAGCAGACAGGGACCGTACGGCGAGCAGTACTTC
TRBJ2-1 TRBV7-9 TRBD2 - CASSLGLVKVDNEQFF TGTGCCAGCAGCTTGGGACTAGTCAAAGTAGACAATGAGCAGTTCTTC
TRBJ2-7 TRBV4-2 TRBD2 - CASSQVGGGQYF TGTGCCAGCAGCCAAGTCGGCGGGGGGCAGTACTTC
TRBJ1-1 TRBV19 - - CASSPNGGNTEAFF TGTGCCAGTAGTCCGAACGGGGGGAACACTGAAGCTTTCTTT
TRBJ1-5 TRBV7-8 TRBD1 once CASSRGGTGGQPQHF TGTGCCAGCAGCCGAGGCGGGACAGGGGGACAGCCCCAGCATTTT
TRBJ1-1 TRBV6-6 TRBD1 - CASSWGQGSTEAFF TGTGCCAGCAGTTGGGGACAGGGGAGCACTGAAGCTTTCTTT